A selection of T cell receptor beta chains follows, all from one sample in a study of identical twins. A single record per CDR3 protein comes from TCRdb applying MiXCR to the 5' RACE reads. The table records a few hundred thousand distinct CDR3 sequences, around 8% of them present only once. The data also belong to a second study, concerning yellow fever vaccine responses in identical twins.

Sequences were obtained from CD8+ T cells sorted from blood. The receptors derive from a woman aged 18-30 years in good health. The conserved cysteine and the conserved F or W are not part of the CDR3 here. Each record gives: CDR3 length, V gene, clone size, CDR3 protein. Clone size appears in some rows only: once, few, many, or a class for an expanded clone.

len: 14
v_gene: TRBV28
abundance: NA
CDR3aa: ASSFDQEISYNEQF

len: 14
v_gene: TRBV10-1
abundance: many
CDR3aa: ASSEWKLAGSNEQF

len: 14
v_gene: TRBV11-2
abundance: NA
CDR3aa: ASSLVGQGALDTQY

len: 12
v_gene: TRBV4-3
abundance: NA
CDR3aa: ASSQFKGTYEQY

len: 13
v_gene: TRBV4-3
abundance: few
CDR3aa: ASSSDRSLVYGYT

len: 12
v_gene: TRBV4-3
abundance: few
CDR3aa: ASSQDYRSYEQY

len: 9
v_gene: TRBV7-9
abundance: many
CDR3aa: ASSLNRDLY

len: 14
v_gene: TRBV15
abundance: few
CDR3aa: ATSRSVGDPNSPLH

len: 12
v_gene: TRBV11-2
abundance: many
CDR3aa: ASSLNPGRDEQF

len: 13
v_gene: TRBV4-3
abundance: NA
CDR3aa: ASSHVGGNTGELF

len: 12
v_gene: TRBV7-2
abundance: many
CDR3aa: ASSLTSPSYEQY

len: 14
v_gene: TRBV7-3
abundance: few
CDR3aa: ASSALRTGGGETQY

len: 15
v_gene: TRBV29-1
abundance: many
CDR3aa: SVDSPGGGEARTEAF

len: 12
v_gene: TRBV4-3
abundance: NA
CDR3aa: ASSQDRRPDTQY

len: 17
v_gene: TRBV11-1
abundance: many
CDR3aa: ASSSLGQQGRVGTDTQY

len: 16
v_gene: TRBV11-1
abundance: many
CDR3aa: ASSSTSGDRLPRETQY

len: 14
v_gene: TRBV7-9
abundance: NA
CDR3aa: ASSFWEDREQETQY

len: 14
v_gene: TRBV6-2/TRBV6-3
abundance: NA
CDR3aa: ASSYSRLAGFYEQY

len: 14
v_gene: TRBV4-3
abundance: NA
CDR3aa: ASSPRLAGYTDTQY

len: 11
v_gene: TRBV28
abundance: NA
CDR3aa: ASSPTSGNEQF

len: 12
v_gene: TRBV7-9
abundance: few
CDR3aa: ASSPLMTQETQY

len: 14
v_gene: TRBV27
abundance: many
CDR3aa: ASSLLAGGPTDTQY

len: 12
v_gene: TRBV7-8
abundance: many
CDR3aa: ASSGGLSNQPQH

len: 12
v_gene: TRBV9
abundance: NA
CDR3aa: ASSAGASNTEAF

len: 12
v_gene: TRBV20-1
abundance: few
CDR3aa: SAPLAGASYEQY

len: 12
v_gene: TRBV7-9
abundance: NA
CDR3aa: ASSPRDSTGELF

len: 13
v_gene: TRBV7-9
abundance: NA
CDR3aa: ASSLGVAVYNEQF

len: 14
v_gene: TRBV5-1
abundance: few
CDR3aa: ASSPSPVLGANVLT

len: 11
v_gene: TRBV2
abundance: NA
CDR3aa: ASSSKLNTEAF

len: 13
v_gene: TRBV5-1
abundance: many
CDR3aa: ASTLTDSPYNEQF

len: 13
v_gene: TRBV5-6
abundance: NA
CDR3aa: ASSFQIYSNQPQH